The 15 T cell receptor beta chains below were found in one sample sequenced in a study of cytomegalovirus exposure and HLA in healthy donors. PCR involved 60 Vbeta and 13 Jbeta primers. Repertoires were generated with immunoSEQ multiplex PCR, while TCRdb's copy carries only in-frame clones and drops some. Recorded for this sample: about 140,000 clones. Sequenced: PBMCs. The receptors were sampled from a male donor in good health and CMV-seronegative.

The chain is built from TRBV7-9 and TRBJ2-7; the D gene is possibly TRBD1 (6 bases). Germline loops: CDR1 SEHNR, CDR2 FQNEAQ (reference sequence). The CDR3 is 13 residues long. V was clipped by 1 base and J by 3 bases, with 7 bases between them. DNA for the CDR3: TGTGCCAGCAGCTTAGACAGGGTCTACGAGCAGTACTTC. Its protein is CASSLDRVYEQYF.

This chain links TRBV7-9 with TRBJ2-7; D is undetermined. The CDR3 covers 14 residues. CDR1 and CDR2 from the germline V gene are SEHNR and FQNEAQ (reference sequence). V was clipped by 3 bases and J by 0 bases, with 9 bases between them. CDR3 nucleotide sequence: TGTGCCAGCAGCTTGCCAGAGCGCTCCTACGAGCAGTACTTC. It codes for CASSLPERSYEQYF.

The J gene is TRBJ2-5, the V gene TRBV4-1, with D perhaps TRBD2 (6 bases). Deletions cut 0 bases from V and 3 bases from J, with 17 bases between. CDR3 length: 17 amino acids. CDR1 is MGHRA and CDR2 is YSYEKL in the germline V gene. The CDR3 bases are TGCGCCAGCAGCCAAGATTCCGGGCGGGGCCCGGAAGAGACCCAGTACTTC. Residues: CASSQDSGRGPEETQYF.

V gene TRBV4-2 combines with J gene TRBJ1-2; D is unresolved. CDR3 length equals 15 residues. Germline CDR1 and CDR2: LGHNA and YNFKEQ. V shed 0 bases and J shed 6 bases, with 14 bases lying between them. The CDR3 nucleotides read TGTGCCAGCAGCCAAGAAGGAGAAGGTAGTGATGGCTACACCTTC. This sequence encodes CASSQEGEGSDGYTF.

The gene calls are TRBV7-3 and TRBJ2-1; possible D gene TRBD1, 5 bases. Germline CDR1 SGHTA, CDR2 FQGTGA. The V and J ends lost 5 bases and 10 bases respectively, with 15 bases between them. The CDR3 sequence is 13 residues long. DNA of the CDR3: TGTGCCAGCAGCAGATCCCAGACAGAAGAGCAGTTCTTC. This sequence encodes CASSRSQTEEQFF.

The chain combines TRBV7-8 with TRBJ1-5; D remains ambiguous. Germline CDR1 SGHVS, CDR2 FQNEAQ. The V end was cut by 1 base, the J end by 7 bases, with 14 bases between. The CDR3 covers 15 residues. CDR3 region: CASSLGVWSGQPQHF. CDR3 bases: TGTGCCAGCAGCTTAGGGGTTTGGTCAGGCCAGCCCCAGCATTTT.

The V gene is TRBV9, the J gene TRBJ2-2; TRBD2 matches at 10 bases. Germline CDR1 reads SGDLS; CDR2 reads YYNGEE. V gave up 2 bases and J gave up 1 base; unmatched junction bases: 2. This CDR3 comprises 16 residues. The CDR3 spells CASSVLAGVNTGELFF. The DNA of the CDR3 is TGTGCCAGCAGCGTTCTAGCGGGGGTGAACACCGGGGAGCTGTTTTTT.

The chain links TRBV19 to TRBJ2-4, with 9 positions matching TRBD1. V was clipped by 5 bases and J by 4 bases; unmatched bases: 3. The CDR3 runs 14 residues. Germline values: CDR1 LNHDA, CDR2 SQIVND (reference sequence). In DNA, the CDR3 is TGTGCCAGTAGTGAACAGGGGGCGAAAAACATTCAGTACTTC. This codes for CASSEQGAKNIQYF.

The chain combines TRBV30 with TRBJ1-1; D possibly corresponds to TRBD1 (6 bases). The CDR3 sequence is 15 residues long. Germline V gives CDR1 GTSNPN, CDR2 SVGIG (reference sequence). Between the trimmed V and J ends, which lost 1 base and 4 bases, there was a span of 16 bases. The CDR3 here is CAWSARTGMSTEAFF. DNA for the CDR3: TGTGCCTGGAGTGCCAGAACAGGGATGAGCACTGAAGCTTTCTTT.

The chain's CDR3 is CASSLGGQSYEQYF. The CDR3 nucleotides are TGTGCCAGCAGCTTAGGAGGACAAAGCTACGAGCAGTACTTC. The chain employs TRBV7-2 and TRBJ2-7; weak D call: TRBD1 (5 bases). From germline, CDR1 is SGHTA and CDR2 FQGNSA. This CDR3 is 14 amino acids long. V lost 1 base, J lost 3 bases, and 10 bases lay in between.

This sequence joins TRBV2 and TRBJ1-2; 9 positions agree with TRBD1. Germline V gene data show CDR1 as SNHLY and CDR2 as FYNNEI. V trimming: 4 bases; J trimming: 0 bases; junction bases outside the gene matches: 9. CDR3 length: 17 amino acids. CDR3 amino acids: CASSGWDRDRSNYGYTF. Written as DNA, the CDR3 is TGTGCCAGCAGTGGTTGGGACAGGGATCGTTCTAACTATGGCTACACCTTC.

The V call is TRBV30, the J call TRBJ1-4, with 7 nucleotides matching TRBD1. The CDR3 covers 15 residues. Per the germline V gene, CDR1 is GTSNPN and CDR2 is SVGIG (reference sequence). The V and J ends lost 4 bases and 3 bases, in that order; junction bases with no gene match: 8. CDR3: CAWMMKGAANEKLFF. For the CDR3, the DNA is TGTGCCTGGATGATGAAGGGGGCAGCTAATGAAAAACTGTTTTTT.

The V call is TRBV19, the J call TRBJ1-6; D possibly corresponds to TRBD1 (6 bases). This CDR3 has 15 residues. The V gene's germline CDR1 is LNHDA and CDR2 SQIVND (reference sequence). V was trimmed by 6 bases and J by 0 bases, leaving 9 bases between them. CDR3 sequence (DNA): TGTGCCAGTAGCGACAGGAGCTCCTATAATTCACCCCTCCACTTT. As protein: CASSDRSSYNSPLHF.

The V gene is TRBV18, the J gene TRBJ1-5; tentatively, D is TRBD1 (5 bases). V was clipped by 3 bases and J by 6 bases, with 18 bases between them. The V gene's germline CDR1 is KGHSH and CDR2 LQKENI. This CDR3 is built from 16 residues. For the CDR3, the DNA is TGTGCCAGCTCACCTTTGGCACAGGACGGGGGTCAGCCCCAGCATTTT. It yields the protein CASSPLAQDGGQPQHF. Full variable domain (rest looked up from reference TRBV18 and TRBJ1-5): NAGVMQNPRHLVRRRGQEARLRCSPMKGHSHVYWYRQLPEEGLKFMVYLQKENIIDESGMPKERFSAEFPKEGPSILRIQQVVRGDSAAYFCASSPLAQDGGQPQHFGDGTRLSIL.

The chain employs TRBV4-1 and TRBJ1-2; D remains ambiguous. The germline V and J ends were trimmed by 0 bases and 7 bases, with 12 bases remaining between them. Germline CDR1 reads MGHRA; CDR2 reads YSYEKL. CDR3 length: 14 amino acids. Here the CDR3 DNA reads TGCGCCAGCAGCCAAGATGAGTCTCCCCTTGGCTACACCTTC. It encodes CASSQDESPLGYTF.